Sequencing of this T cell receptor beta chain was carried out in a study of shared clonotypes between healthy human individuals. In the CD4+ fraction, cells were divided into CD45RA+ naive and CD45RA-negative memory subsets. Repertoires were generated with immunoSEQ multiplex PCR, while TCRdb's copy carries only in-frame clones and drops some. The sample has about 960,000 clones, 76% seen once. CDR1 KGHSH and CDR2 LQKENI come from the germline V gene. The CDR3 loop spans 14 amino acids. V lost 6 bases to trimming and J lost 4 bases, with 15 bases between them. This clone was recorded a few times. The V call is TRBV18, the J call TRBJ1-1; D uncertain. The receptor's source is a young man in good health. Specimen: memory CD4+ T cells sorted from blood. The subset denotes: CD45RA-negative fraction. DNA of the CDR3: TGTGCCAGCTCGGATCGGGGTGGGAGCACTGAAGCTTTCTTT. Translation: CASSDRGGSTEAFF.